This TCR beta chain appears in the sequencing data of a study of blood T cell repertoires in COVID-19. Overall study context: Whether acute or convalescent, the COVID-19 samples came from the United States, Italy and Spain. The cDNA or gDNA used as material had been derived from T cells, B-cell-depleted T cells, or PBMCs.

The CDR3 has 16 residues. Trimming removed 5 bases at V and 1 base at J, with 18 bases between. The V gene's germline CDR1 is MDHEN and CDR2 SYDVKM. Original handling: Amplification of reference gene primers was used by the study to estimate nucleated cell counts. The repertoire was sequenced with immunoSEQ multiplex PCR; TCRdb's copy has only in-frame clones and lacks some. V and J calls and clone size are as listed in that table; D and trimming were resolved from the DNA. The sample yields 55,000 to 75,000 clones, 80% to 85% seen once. This chain connects TRBV28 to TRBJ2-7; D possibly corresponds to TRBD2 (6 bases). The sequence derives from a human donor in a cohort sampled during active COVID-19. The sequencing sample was made of peripheral blood. This chain's CDR3 is CASSPLLSSGSYEQYF. The DNA for the CDR3 is TGTGCCAGCAGTCCCCTTTTGAGTAGCGGTTCCTACGAGCAGTACTTC.